The 23 T cell receptor beta chains in this list originate from one sample, sequenced in a study of cytomegalovirus exposure and HLA in healthy donors. Amplification used 60 Vbeta primers and 13 Jbeta primers. Assay: immunoSEQ multiplex PCR; the TCRdb copy retains only in-frame clones and omits some. The profile shows tens of thousands of clones, around 91% of them singletons. Sequenced input: PBMCs. The source is a woman aged 25 to 45 in good health and CMV-seropositive.

The chain uses TRBV5-1 and TRBJ2-1; 14 bases are shared with TRBD2. The CDR3 consists of 18 residues. CDR1 and CDR2 (germline): SGHRS, YFSETQ. Trimming took 3 bases from V and 5 from J; bases not matched to a gene: 10. Here the CDR3 DNA reads TGCGCCAGCAGCTACAATCGACTAGCGGGAGGGGTCGACAATGAGCAGTTCTTC. Its protein product is CASSYNRLAGGVDNEQFF. Supplemented by reference TRBV5-1 and TRBJ2-1, the full variable domain reads KAGVTQTPRYLIKTRGQQVTLSCSPISGHRSVSWYQQTPGQGLQFLFEYFSETQRNKGNFPGRFSGRQFSNSRSEMNVSTLELGDSALYLCASSYNRLAGGVDNEQFFGPGTRLTVL.

The chain is built from TRBV5-1 and TRBJ1-1; tentatively, D is TRBD1 (5 bases). Germline-derived CDR1 and CDR2 are SGHRS and YFSETQ. The CDR3 is 13 residues long. Trimming shortened V by 8 bases and J by 1 base, and 12 bases separated the two germline ends. The CDR3, as DNA: TGCGCCAGTCGACCCAGGGAGAACACTGAAGCTTTCTTT. This encodes CASRPRENTEAFF.

J is TRBJ2-2 and V is TRBV7-9, with a possible D match to TRBD2 (6 bases). The length of the CDR3 is 13 residues. Germline V gene sequence: CDR1 SEHNR, CDR2 FQNEAQ (reference sequence). V shed 3 bases and J shed 6 bases, with 8 bases lying between them. Here the CDR3 reads CASSFGGAGELFF. CDR3 DNA: TGTGCCAGCAGCTTCGGGGGAGCCGGGGAGCTGTTTTTT.

The chain recombines TRBV5-4 with TRBJ2-3, with 7 bases lining up with TRBD2. Germline lookup yields CDR1 SGHNT and CDR2 YYREEE (reference sequence). The CDR3 covers 14 residues. The junction had 7 bases not matched to a gene; V was cut back by 4 bases and J by 5 bases. As DNA, the CDR3 is TGTGCCAGCAGCCGGGGTGGGGAGGGAGATACGCAGTATTTT. Protein sequence: CASSRGGEGDTQYF.

V and J are TRBV10-2 and TRBJ2-3; 8 positions match TRBD2. From germline, CDR1 is WSHSY and CDR2 SAAADI. V was clipped by 8 bases and J by 2 bases; unmatched bases: 6. The CDR3 covers 14 residues. Written as DNA, the CDR3 is TGCGCCAGCTGCCTAGCGGGTAACACAGATACGCAGTATTTT. This translates into CASCLAGNTDTQYF.

J is TRBJ1-2 and V is TRBV19; the match to TRBD1 covers 8 bases. The trim removed 7 bases at V and 6 bases at J, leaving 16 bases unmatched. Germline V lookup: CDR1 LNHDA, CDR2 SQIVND (reference sequence). The CDR3 has 16 amino acids. The CDR3 loop is CASKWGQEVSSDGYTF. CDR3 DNA: TGTGCCAGTAAGTGGGGACAGGAAGTTTCGTCGGATGGCTACACCTTC.

The chain links TRBV2 to TRBJ2-7; 7 nucleotides line up with TRBD2. V trimming: 8 bases; J trimming: 1 base; junction bases outside the gene matches: 8. The CDR3 extends over 14 amino acids. Germline CDR1 is SNHLY and CDR2 is FYNNEI. Here the CDR3 reads CASYPQRGSYEQYF. CDR3 coding DNA: TGTGCCAGCTACCCCCAGCGGGGTTCCTACGAGCAGTACTTC.

This chain links TRBV4-1 with TRBJ2-7, with 8 positions matching TRBD2. The CDR3 contains 15 residues. The ends lost 1 base at V and 2 bases at J; junction bases unmatched: 4. Germline CDR1 MGHRA, CDR2 YSYEKL. CDR3 nucleotides: TGCGCCAGCAGCCAAGCTAGCGGGCACACCTACGAGCAGTACTTC. It encodes CASSQASGHTYEQYF.

This clone was seen only a few times. J is TRBJ2-7 and V is TRBV7-3, with D maybe TRBD2 (6 bases). Trimming shortened V by 2 bases and J by 7 bases, and 21 bases separated the two germline ends. The CDR3 totals 16 residues. Per the germline V gene, CDR1 is SGHTA and CDR2 is FQGTGA. The CDR3 DNA sequence: TGTGCCAGCAGCTTAGAGTCGGGCGGGACTCTGGGTGAGCAGTACTTC. Translating it yields CASSLESGGTLGEQYF.

The chain links TRBV13 to TRBJ2-5, with 12 bases that match TRBD1. The ends lost 5 bases at V and 6 bases at J; junction bases unmatched: 1. CDR3 size: 13 residues. Germline V lookup: CDR1 PRHDT, CDR2 FYEKMQ (reference sequence). The DNA for the CDR3 is TGTGCCAGCAGCCGGGACAGGGGGCAGACCCAGTACTTC. It encodes CASSRDRGQTQYF.

This chain joins TRBV27 and TRBJ2-1, with 11 bases lining up with TRBD2. Germline V lookup: CDR1 MNHEY, CDR2 SMNVEV (reference sequence). Unmatched junction bases numbered 10, after V lost 3 bases and J lost 9 bases. The CDR3 has 16 amino acids. The CDR3 DNA sequence: TGTGCCAGCAGTTTCGGTTTTAGCGGGAGGGCCCTTGAGCAGTTCTTC. It codes for CASSFGFSGRALEQFF.

The chain joins TRBV19 to TRBJ2-2; weak D call: TRBD2 (6 bases). The CDR3 is made up of 16 amino acids. Deletions cut 7 bases from V and 4 bases from J, with 19 bases between. The germline V gene encodes CDR1 LNHDA and CDR2 SQIVND (reference sequence). This chain's CDR3 is CASTPLGGRGTGELFF. CDR3 sequence (DNA): TGTGCCAGTACTCCTCTCGGGGGTAGAGGCACCGGGGAGCTGTTTTTT.

V is TRBV7-8 and J is TRBJ2-1; tentative D call: TRBD2 (6 bases). Germline CDR1 SGHVS, CDR2 FQNEAQ. V was pared by 5 bases and J by 6 bases, with 14 bases between. The CDR3 has 14 amino acids. In nucleotides, the CDR3 is TGTGCCAGCAGCCTATACGGGACTCCCAATGAGCAGTTCTTC. Its protein product is CASSLYGTPNEQFF.

This clone was observed once. The V call is TRBV5-1, the J call TRBJ1-1; D not certain. CDR1 SGHRS and CDR2 YFSETQ come from the germline V gene. This CDR3 is 14 amino acids long. Trimming removed 3 bases from V and 1 base from J, with 10 bases in between. In DNA, the CDR3 is TGCGCCAGCAGCTATGACGGGAAGAACACTGAAGCTTTCTTT. Its translation: CASSYDGKNTEAFF.

The CDR3 nucleotides are TGCGCCAGCAGTGATTCCCTAGCGGACGAGCAGTACTTC. This gives the protein CASSDSLADEQYF. This chain uses TRBV10-1 with TRBJ2-7; 7 nucleotides agree with TRBD2. The CDR3 is 13 amino acids. J was trimmed by 5 bases and V by 3 bases; bases with no gene match: 4. Per the germline V gene, CDR1 is WNHNN and CDR2 is SYGVQD (reference sequence).

The rearrangement uses TRBV7-8 and TRBJ2-7, with TRBD1 as a possible D gene (5 bases). V shed 5 bases and J shed 6 bases, with 14 bases lying between them. Germline V gene data show CDR1 as SGHVS and CDR2 as FQNEAQ. The CDR3 has 13 amino acids. Here the CDR3 reads CASSERTGAEQYF. CDR3 nucleotide sequence: TGTGCCAGCAGCGAGAGAACAGGCGCCGAGCAGTACTTC.

The V gene is TRBV7-6, the J gene TRBJ2-7; 10 bases agree with TRBD2. The CDR3 loop spans 16 amino acids. Germline assignment: CDR1 SGHVS and CDR2 FNYEAQ. The junction had 12 bases not matched to a gene; V was cut back by 5 bases and J by 5 bases. CDR3 in amino acids: CASSASSGRINHEQYF. The CDR3 DNA follows: TGTGCCAGCAGCGCCTCTAGCGGGAGAATTAACCACGAGCAGTACTTC.

In this sample, this clone turned up a few times. The V and J genes are TRBV28 and TRBJ2-6; TRBD1 aligns across 12 bases. Germline lookup yields CDR1 MDHEN and CDR2 SYDVKM. V lost 6 bases, J lost 1 base, and 7 bases stayed unmatched. This CDR3 is 18 amino acids long. The CDR3 reads CASRLGDRGRSGANVLTF. Written as DNA, the CDR3 is TGTGCCAGCAGGTTGGGGGACAGGGGGCGATCTGGGGCCAACGTCCTGACTTTC.

This clone appeared once. This rearrangement joins TRBV5-4 to TRBJ2-7, with 10 bases that match TRBD2. This CDR3 spans 14 amino acids. CDR1 is SGHNT and CDR2 is YYREEE in the germline V gene (reference sequence). Losses at the gene ends were 4 bases for V and 3 bases for J; bases not matched to a gene: 4. The CDR3, as DNA: TGTGCCAGCAGCCCCAGCGGGAGGGTCTACGAGCAGTACTTC. It is translated as CASSPSGRVYEQYF.

This clone was detected once. The V and J genes are TRBV21-1 and TRBJ1-5; the table gives TRBD1 as D, unverified against the DNA. TRBV21-1 is a pseudogene locus. The CDR3 has 14 residues. In DNA form, the CDR3 reads TGTGCCAGGAGGGGAGACAGGGGGCATCAGCCCCAGCATTTT. Protein product: CARRGDRGHQPQHF.

The rearrangement links TRBV27 to TRBJ1-2, with D possibly TRBD1 on 5 matching bases. Trimming removed 4 bases at V and 4 bases at J, with 13 bases between. The CDR3 extends over 14 amino acids. Germline CDR1 is MNHEY and CDR2 is SMNVEV (reference sequence). The CDR3 reads CASSWGGGIYGYTF. The CDR3 bases are TGTGCCAGCAGTTGGGGGGGAGGGATCTATGGCTACACCTTC.

The chain employs TRBV2 and TRBJ1-6; 8 nucleotides line up with TRBD1. Germline V lookup: CDR1 SNHLY, CDR2 FYNNEI. Germline trimming cut 10 bases from V and 10 bases from J; bases unmatched to any gene: 12. The CDR3 has 14 residues. This chain's CDR3 is CATGADRVGSPLHF. Here the CDR3 DNA reads TGTGCCACGGGTGCGGACAGGGTTGGATCACCCCTCCACTTT.

This chain joins TRBV28 and TRBJ2-3, with no clear D. The CDR3 spans 17 residues. Per germline, CDR1 MDHEN and CDR2 SYDVKM. Trimming shortened V by 8 bases and J by 4 bases, and 25 bases separated the two germline ends. DNA of the CDR3: TGTGCCAGCGATCCTCTTACGCTTGTTAGTAGTTCAGATACGCAGTATTTT. It is translated as CASDPLTLVSSSDTQYF.